This TCR beta chain came from a study of OX40 agonist ivuxolimab in advanced cancers. Study-level background: A male proportion of approximately 80% was recorded, with mean age approximately 57 years and range roughly 23 to 79. Study conclusions and caveats: CD4+ and CD8+ blood T cells expanded clonally by week 6 at 0.1 to 3.0 mg/kg. Relative to CD4+, CD8+ T cells held more expanded clones on average.

Some clones are missing from TCRdb's copy, which holds only in-frame ones; the method was immunoSEQ multiplex PCR. The table shows fewer than 35,000 clones, with about 86% occurring only once. The CDR3 spans 17 residues. Per the germline V gene, CDR1 is MDHEN and CDR2 is SYDVKM. Trimming left V 3 bases short and J 6 bases short, with 22 bases between. With respect to this clone: Its antigen is not known.

The V and J genes are TRBV28 and TRBJ2-3; tentatively, D is TRBD1 (5 bases). The clonotype was recovered from an adult with an advanced solid tumor such as melanoma, head and neck, liver or kidney cancer. Sequenced material: CD4+ or CD8+ T cells sorted from blood, taken in a trial of the OX40 agonist ivuxolimab. CDR3 protein: CASSLLPLQGAGDTQYF. The DNA for the CDR3 is TGTGCCAGCAGTTTGCTCCCTTTACAAGGGGCTGGGGATACGCAGTATTTT.